Listed below are T cell receptor beta chains from one sample, sequenced in a study of siplizumab effects on memory and regulatory T cells. Assay used: immunoSEQ multiplex PCR; TCRdb lists only in-frame clones, some missing. The sample contains fewer than 85,000 clones, 95% of which appear only once. The sample was CD8+ T cells sorted from blood. These receptor sequences come from a human donor in good health. Both conserved end residues are part of each CDR3. The D gene is left open where the match is weak. The listing skips clone size in some rows; elsewhere it reads once, few, many or a size class.

clone size	V gene	J gene	D gene	CDR3 protein	CDR3 DNA
.	TRBV10-3	TRBJ2-7	.	CAIRGGGGAYYEQYF	TGTGCCATCAGGGGGGGAGGGGGCGCTTATTACGAGCAGTACTTC
.	TRBV18	TRBJ2-1	.	CASSPATSRYNEQFF	TGTGCCAGCTCACCAGCGACTAGTCGCTACAATGAGCAGTTCTTC
.	TRBV27	TRBJ1-1	TRBD1	CASSLSGTGVTEAFF	TGTGCCAGCAGTTTATCCGGGACAGGGGTGACTGAAGCTTTCTTT
.	TRBV5-6	TRBJ1-5	.	CASSLGSGSNQPQHF	TGTGCCAGCAGCTTGGGGTCCGGGAGCAATCAGCCCCAGCATTTT
once	TRBV10-2	TRBJ2-5	TRBD2	CASSELRERIETQYF	TGCGCCAGCAGTGAGTTGCGGGAGCGGATAGAGACCCAGTACTTC
.	TRBV27	TRBJ2-7	.	CASSLGMGQGAYEQYF	TGTGCCAGCAGTTTAGGTATGGGCCAGGGAGCATACGAGCAGTACTTC
.	TRBV19	TRBJ2-1	TRBD2	CASSIGLAGGWYEQFF	TGTGCCAGTAGTATAGGCCTAGCGGGGGGTTGGTATGAGCAGTTCTTC
.	TRBV5-1	TRBJ2-1	TRBD1	CASSADIQGAGYNEQFF	TGCGCCAGCAGCGCCGACATTCAGGGGGCGGGGTACAATGAGCAGTTCTTC
.	TRBV7-9	TRBJ2-7	TRBD1	CASSHRTGNSYEQYF	TGTGCCAGCAGCCACCGGACAGGGAACTCCTACGAGCAGTACTTC
.	TRBV9	TRBJ2-3	TRBD1	CASSAGTGGLTDTQYF	TGTGCCAGCAGCGCCGGGACAGGGGGCCTCACAGATACGCAGTATTTT
.	TRBV19	TRBJ1-1	.	CASIPGKNTEAFF	TGTGCCAGTATCCCAGGGAAAAACACTGAAGCTTTCTTT
.	TRBV14	TRBJ2-5	.	CASRHRGGAQETQYF	TGTGCCAGCAGACATCGGGGCGGGGCACAAGAGACCCAGTACTTC
.	TRBV27	TRBJ2-3	.	CASSFFVTDTQYF	TGTGCCAGCAGTTTTTTTGTCACAGATACGCAGTATTTT
few	TRBV7-9	TRBJ2-2	.	CASSPVSSNTGELFF	TGTGCCAGCAGCCCTGTGAGTTCCAACACCGGGGAGCTGTTTTTT
.	TRBV29-1	TRBJ2-7	.	CSVPGTSSSYEQYF	TGCAGCGTCCCCGGGACTTCGAGCTCCTACGAGCAGTACTTC
.	TRBV12-5	TRBJ2-1	.	CASGLRTPEQFF	TGTGCTAGTGGTTTACGGACACCCGAGCAGTTCTTC
.	TRBV27	TRBJ2-7	TRBD2	CASSLGLASYEQYF	TGTGCCAGCAGTTTGGGACTAGCCTCCTACGAGCAGTACTTC
.	TRBV11-2	TRBJ2-5	.	CASSFGPLGNQETQYF	TGTGCCAGCAGCTTCGGGCCCTTGGGTAACCAAGAGACCCAGTACTTC
.	TRBV10-3	TRBJ1-1	.	CAIRDQGTMNTEAFF	TGTGCCATCAGGGATCAGGGAACTATGAACACTGAAGCTTTCTTT
.	TRBV2	TRBJ1-6	.	CASSEEYRSPLHF	TGTGCCAGCAGTGAAGAATATAGGTCACCCCTCCACTTT
.	TRBV21-1	TRBJ2-7	.	CASLCGKSSPPSEQYF	TGTGCCAGTCTGTGCGGGAAGTCCTCGCCACCCAGCGAGCAGTACTTC
.	TRBV19	TRBJ2-7	TRBD1	CASSSSTGVYEQYF	TGTGCCAGTAGTTCTAGTACAGGGGTCTACGAGCAGTACTTC
.	TRBV2	TRBJ2-7	.	CASRQGSYEQYF	TGTGCCAGCCGCCAGGGGTCCTACGAGCAGTACTTC
.	TRBV28	TRBJ2-3	TRBD2	CASSFGTSGSSGADTQYF	TGTGCCAGCAGTTTTGGGACTAGCGGGAGTTCGGGCGCAGATACGCAGTATTTT
.	TRBV7-3	TRBJ2-1	TRBD2	CASSPSGGGWDEQFF	TGTGCCAGCAGCCCATCGGGGGGGGGCTGGGATGAGCAGTTCTTC
.	TRBV6-5	TRBJ2-5	TRBD2	CASSYTAGGIKETQYF	TGTGCCAGCAGTTACACGGCGGGAGGGATAAAAGAGACCCAGTACTTC
.	TRBV6-6	TRBJ2-2	.	CASSYRTGELFF	TGTGCCAGCAGTTACCGGACTGGGGAGCTGTTTTTT
few	TRBV11-2	TRBJ2-7	.	CASSPTGEQYF	TGTGCCAGCAGCCCTACGGGGGAGCAGTACTTC
.	TRBV20-1	TRBJ2-7	.	CSAREFYEQYF	TGCAGTGCTAGAGAGTTCTACGAGCAGTACTTC
.	TRBV28	TRBJ2-2	.	CASRYTGELFF	TGTGCCAGCAGGTACACCGGGGAGCTGTTTTTT
.	TRBV5-6	TRBJ2-5	TRBD2	CASSRPPSGQETQYF	TGTGCCAGCAGCCGGCCACCTAGCGGACAAGAGACCCAGTACTTC
.	TRBV7-9	TRBJ2-1	TRBD2	CASSFFKAGDNEQFF	TGTGCCAGCAGCTTCTTCAAGGCGGGGGACAATGAGCAGTTCTTC
.	TRBV4-2	TRBJ2-1	TRBD2	CASSQFVGREVSYNEQFF	TGTGCCAGCAGCCAATTTGTAGGGCGGGAGGTTTCCTACAATGAGCAGTTCTTC
.	TRBV7-9	TRBJ2-7	TRBD1	CASSHRDRGTYEQYF	TGTGCCAGCAGCCACCGGGACAGGGGCACCTACGAGCAGTACTTC
.	TRBV18	TRBJ2-7	.	CASSPTGGGYSYEQYF	TGTGCCAGCTCACCCACAGGTGGGGGTTACTCCTACGAGCAGTACTTC
.	TRBV11-1	TRBJ2-7	.	CASQPGTGFYEQYF	TGTGCCAGCCAACCGGGGACGGGATTCTACGAGCAGTACTTC
once	TRBV27	TRBJ2-5	TRBD2	CASSQIPIPLAGDLETQYF	TGTGCCAGCAGTCAAATACCCATCCCCCTAGCGGGAGACTTAGAGACCCAGTACTTC
.	TRBV5-1	TRBJ2-2	TRBD2	CASSLESSGTGELFF	TGCGCCAGCAGCTTGGAATCTAGCGGGACCGGGGAGCTGTTTTTT
.	TRBV11-2	TRBJ2-7	.	CASSLDEGLEVSYEQYF	TGTGCCAGCAGCTTAGATGAAGGACTTGAAGTCTCCTACGAGCAGTACTTC
.	TRBV9	TRBJ2-7	.	CASSVAFDTNYEQYF	TGTGCCAGCAGCGTAGCATTTGACACGAACTACGAGCAGTACTTC
.	TRBV7-9	TRBJ2-1	TRBD2	CASSPWPSGPYNEQFF	TGTGCCAGCAGCCCCTGGCCTAGCGGACCCTACAATGAGCAGTTCTTC
.	TRBV6-5	TRBJ2-1	TRBD2	CASSYSGTSYYEQFF	TGTGCCAGCAGTTACTCAGGGACTAGTTACTATGAGCAGTTCTTC
.	TRBV28	TRBJ1-5	TRBD1	CASFGTGHYSNQPQHF	TGTGCCAGCTTTGGGACAGGACATTATAGCAATCAGCCCCAGCATTTT
.	TRBV5-8	TRBJ2-2	TRBD1	CASSFGTGVVGELFF	TGTGCCAGCAGCTTCGGGACAGGGGTGGTCGGGGAGCTGTTTTTT
.	TRBV7-8	TRBJ2-3	.	CASSLSPGSLTDTQYF	TGTGCCAGCAGCTTAAGCCCGGGGTCCCTCACAGATACGCAGTATTTT
.	TRBV12-2	TRBJ1-4	.	CASRSDREDNEKLFF	TGTGCAAGTCGCTCCGACAGGGAGGATAATGAAAAACTGTTTTTT
.	TRBV27	TRBJ1-1	.	CASSHPGIEAFF	TGTGCCAGCAGTCACCCGGGGATCGAAGCTTTCTTT
.	TRBV9	TRBJ2-2	.	CASSVGGSGGELFF	TGTGCCAGCAGCGTAGGAGGGTCTGGCGGGGAGCTGTTTTTT
.	TRBV6-4	TRBJ2-7	TRBD2	CASRKAGVIPSYEQYF	TGTGCCAGCAGGAAGGCGGGAGTGATCCCTTCCTACGAGCAGTACTTC